This T cell receptor beta chain appears in the sequencing data of a study of identifying expanded T cells in peripheral blood. Notes on the study in general: Differentially abundant clones: roughly 1.2 between replicates, around 16 at approximately 13 days, less than 25 at four.

Trimming cost V 3 bases and J 4 bases, with 14 bases left between them. CDR3 size: 15 residues. Germline V gene data show CDR1 as SGHKS and CDR2 as YYEKEE (reference sequence). Remarks on this clone: Its antigen remains unknown.

Collection occurred without any documented infections or immune events in donors. Measured with immunoSEQ multiplex PCR; TCRdb has only the in-frame clones, and not every one. The sample contains approximately 100,000 clones, around 89% of which appear only once. The specimen sequenced was blood. This receptor was taken from a person aged 18 to 70 in good health. The gene calls are TRBV5-5 and TRBJ1-5; perhaps TRBD1 as D (6 bases). CDR3 coding DNA: TGTGCCAGCAGCTGGACAGCTAGGGAGAATCAGCCCCAGCATTTT. As protein: CASSWTARENQPQHF.